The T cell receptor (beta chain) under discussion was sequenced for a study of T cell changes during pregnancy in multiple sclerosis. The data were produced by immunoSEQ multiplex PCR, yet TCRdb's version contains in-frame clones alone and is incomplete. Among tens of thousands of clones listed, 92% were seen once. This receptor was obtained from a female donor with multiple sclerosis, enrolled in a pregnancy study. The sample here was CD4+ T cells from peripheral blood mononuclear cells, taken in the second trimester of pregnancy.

In nucleotides, the CDR3 is TGTGCCTGGAGGCAGGATATCAATGAGCAGTTCTTC. This gives the protein CAWRQDINEQFF. This chain links TRBV30 with TRBJ2-1; D gene ambiguous. Germline CDR1 is GTSNPN and CDR2 is SVGIG (reference sequence). This CDR3 has 12 residues. With 3 bases removed from V and 6 bases from J, the gap between germline ends came to 9 bases.